A selection of T cell receptor beta chains follows, all from one sample in a study of blood T cell repertoires in COVID-19. Profiled with immunoSEQ multiplex PCR; TCRdb holds only in-frame clones, not every one. The sample contains 200,000 to 250,000 clones, about 92% of which appear only once. Sequenced: peripheral blood. Source of these receptors: a man aged 30 to 39 with acute or convalescent COVID-19. CDR3s include the opening cysteine and the closing phenylalanine or tryptophan. A D gene is named only where the DNA matches it firmly. Expanded clones get a size class; other rows say once, few or many, or leave the size out.

TRBV5-1	NA	NA	TRBJ2-5	TGCGCCAGCAGCTACGTAGCCGGTTCAAAGGAAGAGACCCAGTACTTC	CASSYVAGSKEETQYF
TRBV6-5	TRBD2	NA	TRBJ2-2	TGTGCCAGCAGTCGACTAGCGTTGAACACCGGGGAGCTGTTTTTT	CASSRLALNTGELFF
TRBV7-3	TRBD2	NA	TRBJ2-1	TGTGCCAGCAGCTTAGGGACTAGCGGTTACAATGAGCAGTTCTTC	CASSLGTSGYNEQFF
TRBV18	TRBD1	NA	TRBJ2-2	TGTGCCAGCTCAACAAACAGGGGAAAGACCGGGGAGCTGTTTTTT	CASSTNRGKTGELFF
TRBV24-1	TRBD2	NA	TRBJ2-2	TGTGCCACCAGTTCGTACACTAGCGCTCTGGGCACCGGGGAGCTGTTTTTT	CATSSYTSALGTGELFF
TRBV28	TRBD2	NA	TRBJ2-7	TGTGCCAGCAGTGTAGCGGGAGCTCTCTACGAGCAGTACTTC	CASSVAGALYEQYF
TRBV5-1	TRBD2	NA	TRBJ2-7	TGCGCCAGCAGCCGGATCAGCGGGGGGCACTACGAGCAGTACTTC	CASSRISGGHYEQYF
TRBV6-6	NA	NA	TRBJ1-5	TGTGCCAGCAGTACCCCCAGGGGTAGCAATCAGCCCCAGCATTTT	CASSTPRGSNQPQHF
TRBV30	NA	many	TRBJ1-2	TGTGCCTGGAGCAGACACACCCAGTATGGCTACACCTTC	CAWSRHTQYGYTF
TRBV5-1	NA	NA	TRBJ1-6	TGCGCCAGCAGCTTAGCAGGGGTCGCTTCACCCCTCCACTTT	CASSLAGVASPLHF
TRBV6-1	NA	NA	TRBJ2-7	TGTGCCAGCAGTGAAGCCCAGGGCAGGAAGTACTTC	CASSEAQGRKYF
TRBV28	TRBD1	NA	TRBJ2-1	TGTGCCAGCAGTTCTGGGACAGGGTGGGTGCAGTTCTTC	CASSSGTGWVQFF
TRBV28	NA	NA	TRBJ2-7	TGTGCCAGCATCTCAAGCGGTAGCTCCTACGAGCAGTACTTC	CASISSGSSYEQYF
TRBV27	NA	NA	TRBJ1-2	TGTGCCAGCGGGGCGGGGCTCTATGGCTACACCTTC	CASGAGLYGYTF
TRBV4-1	TRBD1	few	TRBJ2-5	TGCGCCAGCAGCCAAGAGCGGACACAGGGGGCAAACCAAGAGACCCAGTACTTC	CASSQERTQGANQETQYF
TRBV5-4	NA	NA	TRBJ2-1	TGTGCCAGCAGCCAGGGTTCCGCCCATGAGCAGTTCTTC	CASSQGSAHEQFF
TRBV3-1/TRBV3-2	TRBD1	NA	TRBJ2-7	TGTGCCAGCAGCCAATGGGACAGGGTTCACGAGCAGTACTTC	CASSQWDRVHEQYF
TRBV5-1	NA	few	TRBJ1-2	TGCGCCAGCAGCCACGGACAGAACTATGGCTACACCTTC	CASSHGQNYGYTF
TRBV9	TRBD1	NA	TRBJ1-4	TGTGCCAGCAGCCAGGGACAGGGGGCAGGAAGGGAAAAACTGTTTTTT	CASSQGQGAGREKLFF
TRBV28	NA	once	TRBJ2-7	TGTGCCAGCAGTTCGACACCAACCTACGAGCAGTACTTC	CASSSTPTYEQYF
TRBV4-2	TRBD2	NA	TRBJ2-7	TGTGCCAGCAGCCAAGCTAGCGGGGCTCCCTACGAGCAGTACTTC	CASSQASGAPYEQYF
TRBV5-5	TRBD1	once	TRBJ1-6	TGTGCCAGCAGCCTACCCAGGGGGTCCAATTCACCCCTCCACTTT	CASSLPRGSNSPLHF
TRBV24-1	TRBD2	NA	TRBJ2-7	TGTGCCACCAGTGATCTCGAGGGACTAGCGGGATACTACGAGCAGTACTTC	CATSDLEGLAGYYEQYF
TRBV19	NA	NA	TRBJ1-5	TGTGCCAGTTCGGGGGGGATCTACTTTAGCAATCAGCCCCAGCATTTT	CASSGGIYFSNQPQHF
TRBV9	TRBD2	NA	TRBJ2-1	TGTGCCAGCAGCATTAGCGGGGGACGGCATGAGCAGTTCTTC	CASSISGGRHEQFF
TRBV5-6	NA	NA	TRBJ2-3	TGTGCCAGCAGCTTGTGGACAGATCCCACAGATACGCAGTATTTT	CASSLWTDPTDTQYF
TRBV10-1	NA	NA	TRBJ2-3	TGCGCCAGCAGCCCCGGACTCAACACAGATACGCAGTATTTT	CASSPGLNTDTQYF
TRBV11-2	TRBD1	NA	TRBJ2-7	TGTGCCAGCAGGGACAGGGAGGTCTCCTACGAGCAGTACTTC	CASRDREVSYEQYF
TRBV30	TRBD1	NA	TRBJ2-2	TGTGCCTGGCAGGGGACAGCCGACTTCACCGGGGAGCTGTTTTTT	CAWQGTADFTGELFF
TRBV5-6	NA	NA	TRBJ2-1	TGTGCCAGCAGCTTGGCCGCGGATGTAAACAATGAGCAGTTCTTC	CASSLAADVNNEQFF
TRBV19	TRBD2	NA	TRBJ2-1	TGTGCCAGTAGTATAGATGGGCGGGGGGCCTACAATGAGCAGTTCTTC	CASSIDGRGAYNEQFF
TRBV28	TRBD1	NA	TRBJ1-5	TGTGCCAGTACCGGGACAGAAAAAAATCAGCCCCAGCATTTT	CASTGTEKNQPQHF
TRBV28	NA	NA	TRBJ2-7	TGTGCCAGCAGGGGACTTAGCTACGAGCAGTACTTC	CASRGLSYEQYF
TRBV4-1	NA	NA	TRBJ1-1	TGCGCCAGCAGCCAAGTTGCCCAGATGAACACTGAAGCTTTCTTT	CASSQVAQMNTEAFF
TRBV28	TRBD1	NA	TRBJ2-7	TGTGCCAGCAGAACATCCGGGACAGCGGCCTACGAGCAGTACTTC	CASRTSGTAAYEQYF
TRBV29-1	NA	NA	TRBJ2-7	TGCAGCGTTGAAGAGCCCAACCTATACGAGCAGTACTTC	CSVEEPNLYEQYF
TRBV5-6	NA	NA	TRBJ1-2	TGTGCCAGCAGCTTGAGACAGGCCTATGGCTACACCTTC	CASSLRQAYGYTF
TRBV9	NA	NA	TRBJ1-4	TGTGCCAGCAACCTCGGGGGGCATGGTGAAAAACTGTTTTTT	CASNLGGHGEKLFF
TRBV6-1	TRBD2	NA	TRBJ2-5	TGTGCCAGCAGTGGAGGACTAGCGGGGACCCGTGGGACCCAGTACTTC	CASSGGLAGTRGTQYF
TRBV5-1	TRBD1	NA	TRBJ1-3	TGCGCCAGCAGCTTGGTGGGACAGAAGGGGGCTGGAAACACCATATATTTT	CASSLVGQKGAGNTIYF
TRBV11-2	TRBD2	NA	TRBJ2-3	TGTGCCAGCAGCTTAGATTTGTGGGGGGGAAGCACAGATACGCAGTATTTT	CASSLDLWGGSTDTQYF